These 12 T cell receptor beta chains came from one sample sequenced in a study of cytotoxic CD8 clonotypes in ibrutinib-treated CLL. The method was immunoSEQ multiplex PCR; TCRdb's version includes in-frame clones alone and lacks a portion of them. The sample yields approximately 340,000 clones, 67% seen once. The input for sequencing was PBMCs, taken after 36 months of ibrutinib treatment. These receptors all stem from a human donor with chronic lymphocytic leukemia.

This chain joins TRBV9 and TRBJ1-4; D gene unclear. The germline CDR1 and CDR2 sequences are SGDLS and YYNGEE. The V and J ends lost 3 bases and 3 bases respectively, with 9 bases between them. The CDR3 spans 14 residues. Here the CDR3 DNA reads TGTGCCAGCAGCGCGCCCGGAGCTAATGAAAAACTGTTTTTT. Translation: CASSAPGANEKLFF. The full variable domain, rest sourced from reference TRBV9 and TRBJ1-4, is DSGVTQTPKHLITATGQRVTLRCSPRSGDLSVYWYQQSLDQGLQFLIQYYNGEERAKGNILERFSAQQFPDLHSELNLSSLELGDSALYFCASSAPGANEKLFFGSGTQLSVL.

This sequence joins TRBV6-1 and TRBJ2-2; D ambiguous. CDR1 is MNHNS, CDR2 SASEGT, per germline. This CDR3 comprises 13 residues. Trimming left V 4 bases short and J 4 bases short, with 7 bases between. CDR3 nucleotides: TGTGCCAGCAGTGCTGGAGTCACCGGGGAGCTGTTTTTT. Translating gives CASSAGVTGELFF.

The chain is built from TRBV11-3 and TRBJ2-2, with a tentative D call TRBD2 (7 bases). The CDR3 totals 15 residues. CDR1 and CDR2 from the germline V gene are SGHNT and YENEEA. Trimming stripped 4 bases from V and 7 bases from J, with 16 bases between. The CDR3 DNA reads TGTGCCAGCAGCTCACCCGGGGGGCAGCACGGGGAGCTGTTTTTT. Translating it yields CASSSPGGQHGELFF.

The chain has TRBV28 and TRBJ2-7; D might be TRBD2 (6 bases). Germline CDR1 reads MDHEN; CDR2 reads SYDVKM. The CDR3 spans 13 residues. V lost 5 bases and J lost 4, with 12 bases in between. The CDR3 is CASSSRGLYEQYF. In DNA form, the CDR3 reads TGTGCCAGCAGTAGTCGGGGACTTTACGAGCAGTACTTC.

The chain uses TRBV6-5 and TRBJ2-7; D unclear. V dropped 0 bases and J dropped 0 bases, with 9 bases sitting between them. Germline V CDR1 and CDR2: MNHEY, SVGAGI. The CDR3 totals 15 residues. This CDR3 is CASSYSIGSSYEQYF. The CDR3 coding sequence is TGTGCCAGCAGTTACTCGATTGGTAGCTCCTACGAGCAGTACTTC.

This chain links TRBV12-5 with TRBJ1-4, with D hard to call. The germline CDR1 and CDR2 sequences are LGHNT and FRNRAP. Trimming removed 6 bases at V and 2 bases at J, with 10 bases between. CDR3 length: 14 residues. In DNA form, the CDR3 reads TGTGCTAGTGGGTCGGGTGGTACTAATGAAAAACTGTTTTTT. This sequence encodes CASGSGGTNEKLFF.

The chain combines TRBV9 with TRBJ2-7; TRBD2 matches 12 bases. Germline values: CDR1 SGDLS, CDR2 YYNGEE. V trimming: 4 bases; J trimming: 0 bases; junction bases outside the gene matches: 2. This CDR3 has 15 residues. Written as DNA, the CDR3 is TGTGCCAGCAGCCAACTAGCGGGGGGCTCCTACGAGCAGTACTTC. Protein: CASSQLAGGSYEQYF.

The chain joins TRBV5-1 to TRBJ2-2; D uncertain. Trimming took off 0 bases at V and 3 bases at J, with 9 bases between the two ends. Per germline, CDR1 SGHRS and CDR2 YFSETQ. The CDR3 covers 15 residues. The CDR3 DNA sequence: TGCGCCAGCAGCTTGGGACCATTTTACACCGGGGAGCTGTTTTTT. This encodes CASSLGPFYTGELFF.

A few counts support this clone. This rearrangement joins TRBV19 to TRBJ1-5, with D perhaps TRBD1 (6 bases). The CDR3 is 16 amino acids. The ends were cut back, 3 bases at V and 1 base at J, with 13 bases in the middle. CDR1 is LNHDA, CDR2 SQIVND, per germline (reference sequence). CDR3 region: CASSIPYRASNQPQHF. CDR3 coding DNA: TGTGCCAGTAGTATTCCTTACAGGGCCAGCAATCAGCCCCAGCATTTT.

The chain couples TRBV15 to TRBJ1-4, with no clear D. Germline assignment: CDR1 LNHNV and CDR2 YYDKDF (reference sequence). This CDR3 has 14 amino acids. V gave up 0 bases and J gave up 5 bases, with 7 bases separating them. CDR3 nucleotides: TGTGCCACCAGCAGAGAGGGAGTAAATGAAAAACTGTTTTTT. Translated: CATSREGVNEKLFF. Based on the CDR3 plus reference TRBV15 and TRBJ1-4, the full variable domain is DAMVIQNPRYQVTQFGKPVTLSCSQTLNHNVMYWYQQKSSQAPKLLFHYYDKDFNNEADTPDNFQSRRPNTSFCFLDIRSPGLGDTAMYLCATSREGVNEKLFFGSGTQLSVL.

This chain links TRBV19 with TRBJ2-7; 7 nucleotides line up with TRBD2. From germline, CDR1 is LNHDA and CDR2 SQIVND (reference sequence). This CDR3 is 16 amino acids long. The junction had 10 bases not matched to a gene; V was cut back by 5 bases and J by 0 bases. The CDR3 DNA sequence: TGTGCCAGTAGTCCCCTAGGGGAGGGAAGCTCCTACGAGCAGTACTTC. This sequence encodes CASSPLGEGSSYEQYF.

The chain is built from TRBV29-1 and TRBJ2-3; 12 bases line up with TRBD2. V lost 0 bases and J lost 8; bases outside the gene matches: 27. CDR1 and CDR2 (germline): SQVTM, ANQGSEA. The CDR3 covers 22 residues. The CDR3 coding sequence is TGCAGCGTTGAAGATTCCCTACATGGACTAGCGGGGACCTCTCAGCCCACGGCTACGCAGTATTTT. Amino acids: CSVEDSLHGLAGTSQPTATQYF.